This paragraph covers one T cell receptor beta chain sequence. No antigen is known for it. The sample comes from a study of cytomegalovirus exposure and HLA in healthy donors. Study observations and caveats: TCR association rates varied by HLA locus in a later analysis, with DRB1 highest and HLA-C lowest. Presence/absence results assume similar sequencing depth per donor, which may not hold. Association of a missense DCLRE1C variant with TCR beta V- and J-gene trimming was reported in a later analysis. Earlier analysis looked at TCR beta V segments, and most were productive about 87% or about 30% of the time.

Vbeta (60) and Jbeta (13) primers were used in the PCR. TCRdb's copy holds only in-frame clones and misses some; the assay was immunoSEQ multiplex PCR. The table has some 200,000 clones, about 80% seen once; the top ten hold under 0.8%. From germline, CDR1 is KGHSH and CDR2 LQKENI. With V trimmed by 6 bases and J by 6 bases, 10 bases remained unmatched. The CDR3 loop spans 14 amino acids. The source material was PBMCs. The TCR sequence derives from a boy between 10 and 17 years old in good health and CMV-seronegative. The chain joins TRBV18 to TRBJ1-2; 7 positions match TRBD1. Here the CDR3 reads CASSPTGKDHGYTF. In nucleotides, the CDR3 is TGTGCCAGCTCTCCGACAGGGAAAGACCATGGCTACACCTTC.